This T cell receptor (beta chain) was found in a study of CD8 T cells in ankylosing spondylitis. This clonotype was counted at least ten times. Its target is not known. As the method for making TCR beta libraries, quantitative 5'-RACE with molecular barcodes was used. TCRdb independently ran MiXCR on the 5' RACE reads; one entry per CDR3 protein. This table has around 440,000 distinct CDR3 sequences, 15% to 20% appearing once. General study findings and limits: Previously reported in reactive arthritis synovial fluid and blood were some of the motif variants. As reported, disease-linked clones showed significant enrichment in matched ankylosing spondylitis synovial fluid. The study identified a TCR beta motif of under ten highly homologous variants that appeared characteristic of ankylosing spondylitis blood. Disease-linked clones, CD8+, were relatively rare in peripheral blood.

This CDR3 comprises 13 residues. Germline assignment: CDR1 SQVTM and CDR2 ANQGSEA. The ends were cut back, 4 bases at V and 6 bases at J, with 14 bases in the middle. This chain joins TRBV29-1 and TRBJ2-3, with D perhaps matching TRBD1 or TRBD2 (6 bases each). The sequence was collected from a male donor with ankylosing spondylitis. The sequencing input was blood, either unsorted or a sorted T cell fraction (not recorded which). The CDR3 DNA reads TGCAGCGTTGTCCCGGGGGCGATCGATACGCAGTATTTT. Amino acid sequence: CSVVPGAIDTQYF.